Following are 27 T cell receptor beta chains from one sample sequenced in a study of T-cell reconstitution after alpha-beta-depleted transplantation in children. The library targeted TCRbeta and was prepared with unique molecular identifiers. Using its own MiXCR run on the PCR reads, TCRdb lists one record per CDR3 protein. The sample shows hundreds of thousands of distinct CDR3 sequences, about an eighth of them seen only once. This sample comprised PBMCs, obtained before TCRalphabeta/CD19-depleted stem cell transplant. The receptors here all came from a girl aged 2-9 years with congenital amegakaryocytic thrombocytopenia, due to receive a stem cell transplant.

The sample holds many counts of this clonotype. V usage is TRBV20-1 and J usage is TRBJ2-1, with 8 bases fitting TRBD2. Losses at the gene ends were 5 bases for V and 8 bases for J; bases not matched to a gene: 11. The CDR3 totals 14 residues. Germline V CDR1 and CDR2: DFQATT, SNEGSKA (reference sequence). This CDR3 reads CSAGTLAGWDEQFF. CDR3 bases: TGCAGTGCTGGGACTTTAGCGGGATGGGATGAGCAGTTCTTC.

This clonotype was recorded at least ten times. The chain combines TRBV12-3 or TRBV12-4 with TRBJ1-4; no definite D call. CDR3 length: 17 residues. V was shortened by 0 bases and J by 2 bases, with 13 bases between the two germline ends. The CDR3 loop is CASSLAWGRPTNEKLFF. CDR3 DNA sequence: TGTGCCAGCAGTTTAGCGTGGGGAAGACCGACTAATGAAAAACTGTTTTTT.

In this sample, this clonotype turned up a few times. This chain links TRBV7-9 with TRBJ2-3; D perhaps matches TRBD2 (5 bases). CDR1 and CDR2 from the germline V gene are SEHNR and FQNEAQ (reference sequence). With 7 bases removed from V and 0 bases from J, the gap between germline ends came to 17 bases. The CDR3 runs 16 residues. Here the CDR3 reads CASTREGAESTDTQYF. CDR3 nucleotides: TGTGCCAGCACCAGAGAGGGAGCGGAGAGCACAGATACGCAGTATTTT.

This clonotype has only a few counts. J is TRBJ2-1 and V is TRBV27; possible D gene TRBD2, 5 bases. V was pared by 6 bases and J by 0 bases, with 12 bases between. The CDR3 runs 15 residues. The V gene's germline CDR1 is MNHEY and CDR2 SMNVEV (reference sequence). The CDR3 loop reads CASRTLEHSYNEQFF. The CDR3 nucleotides are TGTGCCAGCAGGACACTAGAGCACTCCTACAATGAGCAGTTCTTC.

This clonotype showed up just a few times. Relative to the germline gene, one junction end is altered; a read error may explain this. V is TRBV7-2 and J is TRBJ2-1, with D maybe TRBD2 (6 bases). CDR1 and CDR2 (germline): SGHTA, FQGNSA. The CDR3 consists of 16 residues. The CDR3 here is CASSIAWREPYNEQFF. In nucleotides, the CDR3 is TGTGCCAGCAGCATAGCTTGGAGGGAACCCTACAATGAGCAGTTCTTC. Combining the CDR3 with reference TRBV7-2 and TRBJ2-1 gives the whole variable domain GAGVSQSPSNKVTEKGKDVELRCDPISGHTALYWYRQSLGQGLEFLIYFQGNSAPDKSGLPSDRFSAERTGGSVSTLTIQRTQQEDSAVYLCASSIAWREPYNEQFFGPGTRLTVL.

The genes are TRBV5-1 and TRBJ2-6; 9 bases line up with TRBD1. Trimming at V came to 4 bases and at J to 1 base, leaving 9 bases not matched to a gene. The CDR3 is 18 amino acids. Germline V gene data show CDR1 as SGHRS and CDR2 as YFSETQ. This CDR3 is CASSAPGQGLSGANVLTF. The CDR3, as DNA: TGCGCCAGCAGCGCACCGGGACAGGGTCTATCTGGGGCCAACGTCCTGACTTTC.

The sample holds many counts of this clonotype. The chain couples TRBV20-1 to TRBJ1-2, with a possible D match to TRBD1 (6 bases). Trimming took 4 bases from V and 6 from J, leaving 15 bases between them. CDR3 length: 13 residues. The germline V gene encodes CDR1 DFQATT and CDR2 SNEGSKA (reference sequence). The CDR3 DNA is TGCAGTGCTATCCAACAGGGAAGAGATGGCTACACCTTC. It codes for CSAIQQGRDGYTF.

This clonotype was counted many times. V and J are TRBV12-3 or TRBV12-4 and TRBJ2-1; D perhaps matches TRBD1 (5 bases). The length of the CDR3 is 14 residues. With 3 bases removed from V and 5 bases from J, the gap between germline ends came to 11 bases. CDR3 loop: CASSLGLSDNEQFF. CDR3 sequence (DNA): TGTGCCAGCAGTTTGGGGCTATCTGACAATGAGCAGTTCTTC.

V is TRBV25-1 and J is TRBJ2-6, with D unclear. The CDR3 is made up of 16 amino acids. V gave up 2 bases and J gave up 3 bases, with 11 bases separating them. Germline values: CDR1 MGHDK, CDR2 SYGVNS. CDR3 loop: CASSERDMGGANVLTF. DNA for the CDR3: TGTGCCAGCAGTGAACGCGACATGGGTGGGGCCAACGTCCTGACTTTC. Filled out from reference TRBV25-1 and TRBJ2-6, the complete variable domain reads EADIYQTPRYLVIGTGKKITLECSQTMGHDKMYWYQQDPGMELHLIHYSYGVNSTEKGDLSSESTVSRIRTEHFPLTLESARPSHTSQYLCASSERDMGGANVLTFGAGSRLTVL.

This clonotype was picked up many times. The J gene is TRBJ2-6, the V gene TRBV29-1; no definite D call. Between the trimmed V and J ends, which lost 6 bases and 1 base, there was a span of 7 bases. CDR1 and CDR2 from the germline V gene are SQVTM and ANQGSEA. This CDR3 has 13 amino acids. The CDR3 DNA sequence: TGCAGCGTGCAGTGGTCTGGGGCCAACGTCCTGACTTTC. Protein: CSVQWSGANVLTF.

This clonotype has a count of ten or more. This rearrangement joins TRBV29-1 to TRBJ2-5; TRBD2 matches 16 bases. Germline CDR1 is SQVTM and CDR2 is ANQGSEA. V shed 2 bases and J 0 bases; nucleotides not matched to a gene: 3. The CDR3 spans 17 residues. CDR3 in amino acids: CSVEFGTSGRDQETQYF. The CDR3 coding sequence is TGCAGCGTTGAATTTGGGACTAGCGGGAGGGACCAAGAGACCCAGTACTTC.

In its sample, this clonotype was seen many times. The chain employs TRBV12-3 or TRBV12-4 and TRBJ2-7; D is undetermined. With 3 bases removed from V and 6 bases from J, the gap between germline ends came to 15 bases. The CDR3 contains 14 residues. The DNA of the CDR3 is TGTGCCAGCAGTTTTTCCACCAGATTAGGCGAGCAGTACTTC. It is translated as CASSFSTRLGEQYF.

V is TRBV12-3 or TRBV12-4 and J is TRBJ2-5; D possibly uses TRBD1 or TRBD2 (5 bases each). Trimming left V 6 bases short and J 2 bases short, with 16 bases between. The CDR3 loop spans 15 amino acids. The CDR3 DNA reads as TGTGCCAGCAGCCGTCGAGGGACCCCTCAAGAGACCCAGTACTTC. The encoded protein is CASSRRGTPQETQYF.

CDR3 DNA sequence: TGTGCCAGCAGAAAAACCGGGACTAGCGGATCTACCTACGAGCAGTACTTC. Its protein is CASRKTGTSGSTYEQYF. The rearrangement joins TRBV28 to TRBJ2-7; 11 nucleotides align to TRBD2. Germline lookup yields CDR1 MDHEN and CDR2 SYDVKM. The CDR3 sequence is 17 residues long. V dropped 6 bases and J dropped 2; count of bases not matched to a gene: 12.

The V gene is TRBV5-1, the J gene TRBJ2-1; the D gene is possibly TRBD1 (7 bases). In germline, CDR1 is SGHRS, CDR2 YFSETQ. The CDR3 has 20 amino acids. V lost 0 bases to trimming and J lost 0 bases, with 22 bases between them. The CDR3 here is CASSLALVRGALSSYNEQFF. The CDR3 nucleotides read TGCGCCAGCAGCTTGGCCTTGGTCAGGGGGGCTCTTAGCTCCTACAATGAGCAGTTCTTC.

Here the CDR3 reads CASSLAGGHEQYF. In nucleotides, the CDR3 is TGTGCCAGCAGTTTGGCCGGGGGACACGAGCAGTACTTC. This rearrangement joins TRBV12-3 or TRBV12-4 to TRBJ2-7; tentatively, D is TRBD2 (6 bases). The germline V and J ends were trimmed by 3 bases and 5 bases, with 11 bases remaining between them. The CDR3 sequence is 13 residues long.

This clonotype was seen repeatedly, ten times or more. The genes are TRBV7-6 and TRBJ2-5; a possible D gene is TRBD1 (5 bases). Trimming shortened V by 6 bases and J by 5 bases, and 7 bases separated the two germline ends. The CDR3 loop spans 11 amino acids. The germline V gene encodes CDR1 SGHVS and CDR2 FNYEAQ. The CDR3 loop is CASRTDETQYF. CDR3 nucleotides: TGTGCCAGCAGGACAGACGAGACCCAGTACTTC.

This clonotype was observed a few times. The chain carries TRBV5-1 and TRBJ1-1; perhaps TRBD1 as D (5 bases). Germline V CDR1 and CDR2: SGHRS, YFSETQ. This CDR3 region has 14 residues. V lost 5 bases, J lost 1 base, and 12 bases lay in between. The CDR3 nucleotides read TGCGCCAGCAGACAGTCCGGGGGGAACACTGAAGCTTTCTTT. Residues: CASRQSGGNTEAFF.

The table lists this clonotype with many counts. This chain links TRBV20-1 with TRBJ1-2; 10 bases fit TRBD1. Germline CDR1 reads DFQATT; CDR2 reads SNEGSKA (reference sequence). V shed 3 bases, J shed 4 bases, and the junction held 14 bases outside the gene matches. This CDR3 has 17 residues. The CDR3 DNA reads as TGCAGTGCTAGTAGCGCTATCCCGGGACAGGGGACCTATGGCTACACCTTC. The encoded protein is CSASSAIPGQGTYGYTF.

In this sample, this clonotype turned up many times. The rearrangement joins TRBV29-1 to TRBJ1-1; D may be TRBD1 (6 bases). This CDR3 comprises 14 residues. The germline V and J ends were trimmed by 5 bases and 5 bases, with 18 bases remaining between them. CDR1 is SQVTM and CDR2 is ANQGSEA in the germline V gene. CDR3 nucleotides: TGCAGCGTTTTACCGACAGGATCGGGGACTGAAGCTTTCTTT. It yields the protein CSVLPTGSGTEAFF.

This clonotype was seen many times. The CDR3 DNA is TGTGCCAGCAGCCTTGACCGCTCCGGGGCCAACGTCCTGACTTTC. Translation gives CASSLDRSGANVLTF. This sequence joins TRBV7-9 and TRBJ2-6; D is unresolved. CDR3 length: 15 amino acids. V was shortened by 5 bases and J by 4 bases, with 12 bases between the two germline ends. Looked up from germline, CDR1 is SEHNR and CDR2 is FQNEAQ (reference sequence).

This clonotype was counted only a few times. This chain connects TRBV29-1 to TRBJ2-7; D is perhaps TRBD1 (5 bases). Germline loops: CDR1 SQVTM, CDR2 ANQGSEA. V lost 6 bases and J lost 6, with 18 bases in between. The length of the CDR3 is 13 residues. The CDR3 nucleotides are TGCAGCGTCGTCGATATTACCAGGGCCGAGCAGTACTTC. Translating it yields CSVVDITRAEQYF.

This clonotype was counted only a few times. The chain joins TRBV14 to TRBJ2-3, with 14 bases that match TRBD2. The germline V gene encodes CDR1 SGHDN and CDR2 FVKESK. This CDR3 comprises 16 residues. The V gene end was trimmed by 3 bases and the J gene end by 5 bases; junction bases not matched to a gene: 4. In nucleotides, the CDR3 is TGTGCCAGCAGCCAGACTAGCGGGAGGGCCAGAGATACGCAGTATTTT. Amino acids: CASSQTSGRARDTQYF.

J is TRBJ2-1 and V is TRBV5-1; 14 bases are a match to TRBD2. The V gene end was trimmed by 4 bases and the J gene end by 6 bases; junction bases not matched to a gene: 6. Germline V gene lookup returns CDR1 SGHRS and CDR2 YFSETQ. This CDR3 is built from 16 residues. As DNA, the CDR3 is TGCGCCAGCAGCCGGAGGACTAGCGGGAGGACCAATGAGCAGTTCTTC. Translation: CASSRRTSGRTNEQFF. Looking up the rest from reference TRBV5-1 and TRBJ2-1 gives the full variable domain: KAGVTQTPRYLIKTRGQQVTLSCSPISGHRSVSWYQQTPGQGLQFLFEYFSETQRNKGNFPGRFSGRQFSNSRSEMNVSTLELGDSALYLCASSRRTSGRTNEQFFGPGTRLTVL.

The rearrangement joins TRBV28 to TRBJ2-1; D gene uncertain. V lost 4 bases and J lost 4, with 17 bases in between. This CDR3 spans 16 amino acids. The germline CDR1 and CDR2 sequences are MDHEN and SYDVKM. The CDR3: CASSSPLPTEYNEQFF. CDR3 nucleotides: TGTGCCAGCAGTTCCCCCCTCCCGACCGAATACAATGAGCAGTTCTTC.

This clonotype was seen a handful of times. CDR3 residues: CASSFPGLSSYEQYF. The CDR3 DNA follows: TGTGCCAGCAGCTTCCCGGGACTGAGCTCCTACGAGCAGTACTTC. The rearrangement links TRBV5-5 to TRBJ2-7, with D perhaps matching TRBD2 (6 bases). The length of the CDR3 is 15 residues. CDR1 is SGHKS, CDR2 YYEKEE, per germline (reference sequence). V lost 2 bases to trimming and J lost 0 bases, with 12 bases between them.

The rearrangement joins TRBV4-2 to TRBJ1-2; unclear D gene. The germline V gene encodes CDR1 LGHNA and CDR2 YNFKEQ. Deletions cut 4 bases from V and 3 bases from J, with 18 bases between. This CDR3 has 16 residues. The CDR3 coding sequence is TGTGCCAGCAGCCTACGACACCGTCATGGGGACTATGGCTACACCTTC. It yields the protein CASSLRHRHGDYGYTF.